The 24 T cell receptor beta chains in this list originate from one sample, sequenced in a study of blood T cell repertoires in COVID-19. Libraries were prepared by immunoSEQ multiplex PCR; TCRdb keeps only in-frame clonotypes and omits some of them. This sample carries roughly 89,000 clones, less than 85% of them seen once, and the ten largest clones take around a tenth. Material for sequencing was peripheral blood. Receptors were obtained from a woman aged 70-85 years with acute or convalescent COVID-19.

The rearrangement links TRBV28 to TRBJ1-2; 8 positions agree with TRBD1. CDR1 and CDR2 from the germline V gene are MDHEN and SYDVKM. V shed 2 bases and J 0 bases; nucleotides not matched to a gene: 5. The CDR3 consists of 16 residues. The CDR3: CASSLSGQGTNYGYTF. The CDR3 nucleotides are TGTGCCAGCAGTTTAAGCGGACAGGGCACTAACTATGGCTACACCTTC.

The chain is built from TRBV6-1 and TRBJ1-4; the D gene is possibly TRBD1 (6 bases). CDR3 length: 17 amino acids. The germline V and J ends were trimmed by 2 bases and 10 bases, with 23 bases remaining between them. Germline-derived CDR1 and CDR2 are MNHNS and SASEGT. The CDR3 bases are TGTGCCAGCAGTGAATGGGGCAGGGGAAAATCCCAGCGAAAACTGTTTTTT. Residues: CASSEWGRGKSQRKLFF.

The genes are TRBV30 and TRBJ2-7; the D gene is possibly TRBD2 (7 bases). Germline CDR1 is GTSNPN and CDR2 is SVGIG (reference sequence). This CDR3 comprises 13 residues. Trimming stripped 2 bases from V and 2 bases from J, with 10 bases between. CDR3 amino acids: CAWSRGATYEQYF. The CDR3 DNA sequence: TGTGCCTGGAGTCGGGGGGCGACCTACGAGCAGTACTTC.

This clone has just a few counts. V is TRBV28 and J is TRBJ1-4, with 8 bases aligning to TRBD1. This CDR3 comprises 16 residues. V trimming: 9 bases; J trimming: 0 bases; junction bases outside the gene matches: 9. CDR1 and CDR2 (germline): MDHEN, SYDVKM. CDR3 residues: CASIGQGAATNEKLFF. The CDR3 nucleotides read TGTGCCAGTATAGGACAGGGCGCTGCAACTAATGAAAAACTGTTTTTT. The whole variable domain, filled in from reference TRBV28 and TRBJ1-4, reads DVKVTQSSRYLVKRTGEKVFLECVQDMDHENMFWYRQDPGLGLRLIYFSYDVKMKEKGDIPEGYSVSREKKERFSLILESASTNQTSMYLCASIGQGAATNEKLFFGSGTQLSVL.

The chain carries TRBV28 and TRBJ2-5, with 8 bases fitting TRBD1. CDR3 length: 15 amino acids. V lost 5 bases, J lost 5 bases, and 10 bases stayed unmatched. CDR1 is MDHEN and CDR2 is SYDVKM in the germline V gene. The CDR3 region is CASSPGQGSWETQYF. DNA of the CDR3: TGTGCCAGCAGTCCTGGACAGGGAAGTTGGGAGACCCAGTACTTC. Full variable domain (rest looked up from reference TRBV28 and TRBJ2-5): DVKVTQSSRYLVKRTGEKVFLECVQDMDHENMFWYRQDPGLGLRLIYFSYDVKMKEKGDIPEGYSVSREKKERFSLILESASTNQTSMYLCASSPGQGSWETQYFGPGTRLLVL.

The chain uses TRBV27 and TRBJ2-2; 11 bases are shared with TRBD1. J lost 6 bases, V lost 5 bases, and 5 bases had no gene match. Germline values: CDR1 MNHEY, CDR2 SMNVEV (reference sequence). The CDR3 consists of 15 residues. The CDR3 loop is CASSKGQGVPGELFF. In DNA form, the CDR3 reads TGTGCCAGCAGTAAGGGACAGGGGGTCCCCGGGGAGCTGTTTTTT.

V gene TRBV19 combines with J gene TRBJ2-1; 9 nucleotides align to TRBD2. The junction had 6 bases not matched to a gene; V was cut back by 5 bases and J by 4 bases. The CDR3 covers 15 residues. The germline CDR1 and CDR2 sequences are LNHDA and SQIVND (reference sequence). The CDR3 bases are TGTGCCAGTAGTCCCCCTAGCGGGGTTTACAATGAGCAGTTCTTC. Its protein is CASSPPSGVYNEQFF.

V and J are TRBV28 and TRBJ1-2; TRBD1 is a possible D gene (5 bases). The CDR3 runs 14 residues. Germline CDR1 MDHEN, CDR2 SYDVKM. Trimming removed 9 bases from V and 2 bases from J, with 16 bases in between. The CDR3 bases are TGTGCCAGTATATCGGCAGGGCAAAACTATGGCTACACCTTC. Translation: CASISAGQNYGYTF.

This clone showed up just a few times. The rearrangement links TRBV5-4 to TRBJ2-1; D is possibly TRBD2 (6 bases). CDR1 SGHNT and CDR2 YYREEE come from the germline V gene (reference sequence). V lost 7 bases, J lost 0 bases, and 17 bases lay in between. CDR3 size: 16 residues. The CDR3 DNA is TGTGCCAGCGCGCGACTTATGGGGGGCTCCTACAATGAGCAGTTCTTC. As protein: CASARLMGGSYNEQFF.

This chain joins TRBV5-4 and TRBJ2-2; 10 bases match TRBD1. J gave up 4 bases and V 0 bases, and 3 bases lay outside the gene matches. There are 16 residues in the CDR3. The germline V gene has CDR1 SGHNT and CDR2 YYREEE (reference sequence). CDR3 residues: CASSLGDRGITGELFF. As DNA, the CDR3 is TGTGCCAGCAGCTTGGGGGACAGGGGTATCACCGGGGAGCTGTTTTTT.

J is TRBJ2-3 and V is TRBV9, with D perhaps matching TRBD2 (5 bases). Trimming stripped 4 bases from V and 4 bases from J, with 22 bases between. This CDR3 comprises 17 residues. From germline, CDR1 is SGDLS and CDR2 YYNGEE. CDR3 nucleotides: TGTGCCAGCAGCCCCCTCCGGGTGAGCGTGAGGGCAGATACGCAGTATTTT. Translated, it gives CASSPLRVSVRADTQYF.

The chain carries TRBV2 and TRBJ1-2; TRBD1 might be the D (6 bases). This CDR3 has 13 residues. Looked up from germline, CDR1 is SNHLY and CDR2 is FYNNEI. V lost 6 bases and J lost 5, with 13 bases in between. The CDR3 DNA reads as TGTGCCAGCAGCTGGGGGGGCAGGTATGGCTACACCTTC. Its protein is CASSWGGRYGYTF.

This clone was seen more than once but under ten times. V usage is TRBV28 and J usage is TRBJ1-5; 7 positions agree with TRBD1. Per the germline V gene, CDR1 is MDHEN and CDR2 is SYDVKM. V dropped 5 bases and J dropped 3; count of bases not matched to a gene: 7. This CDR3 comprises 15 residues. The CDR3 DNA reads as TGTGCCAGCAGTCCCTGGACAGGCAACAATCAGCCCCAGCATTTT. This translates into CASSPWTGNNQPQHF.

The rearrangement links TRBV23-1 to TRBJ1-2; 9 positions match TRBD1. TRBV23-1 is identified as an open reading frame with a role that is uncertain. The CDR3 is 15 residues long. The V gene end was trimmed by 1 base and the J gene end by 4 bases; junction bases not matched to a gene: 4. CDR3 nucleotide sequence: TGCGCCAGCAGTCAATGGGGACAGGGAAGCTATGGCTACACCTTC. Translating gives CASSQWGQGSYGYTF.

In DNA, the CDR3 is TGTGCCAGCAGTTTATCCCGCCCCCCAGGCAATCAGCCCCAGCATTTT. It encodes CASSLSRPPGNQPQHF. The genes are TRBV28 and TRBJ1-5; D unresolved. CDR1 is MDHEN and CDR2 is SYDVKM in the germline V gene. There are 16 residues in the CDR3. Trimming removed 1 base at V and 2 bases at J, with 12 bases between.

This clone was counted between two and nine times. V is TRBV5-4 and J is TRBJ2-5; 9 positions match TRBD1. V trimming: 4 bases; J trimming: 5 bases; junction bases outside the gene matches: 3. Germline V gene sequence: CDR1 SGHNT, CDR2 YYREEE (reference sequence). This CDR3 spans 13 amino acids. CDR3 sequence (DNA): TGTGCCAGCAGCGGAGACAGGGGGGAGACCCAGTACTTC. This encodes CASSGDRGETQYF.

V and J are TRBV6-1 and TRBJ2-7; 16 bases line up with TRBD2. Germline V gene lookup returns CDR1 MNHNS and CDR2 SASEGT. This CDR3 has 17 amino acids. V lost 4 bases to trimming and J lost 7 bases; unmatched junction nucleotides: 10. For the CDR3, the DNA is TGTGCCAGCAGTGCCGGGACTAGCGGGAGGGCGGGATCGGAGCAGTACTTC. It yields the protein CASSAGTSGRAGSEQYF.

This clone occurred a few times. This chain joins TRBV29-1 and TRBJ2-1; D is possibly TRBD1 (5 bases). Trimming removed 0 bases at V and 6 bases at J, with 12 bases between. CDR1 is SQVTM and CDR2 is ANQGSEA in the germline V gene. The CDR3 is 14 amino acids. CDR3 sequence: CSVEEVLGVNEQFF. CDR3 bases: TGCAGCGTTGAAGAGGTCCTAGGGGTCAATGAGCAGTTCTTC.

This clone was counted a few times. This chain joins TRBV7-2 and TRBJ1-5; TRBD1 is a possible D gene (6 bases). CDR3 size: 17 residues. Looked up from germline, CDR1 is SGHTA and CDR2 is FQGNSA. Trimming pared 0 bases from V and 1 base from J, leaving 13 bases between. The CDR3 region has the DNA TGTGCCAGCAGCTTAGCGATGGTACAGGGCAGCAATCAGCCCCAGCATTTT. Its translation is CASSLAMVQGSNQPQHF. The variable domain in full, with the rest retrieved from reference TRBV7-2 and TRBJ1-5, is GAGVSQSPSNKVTEKGKDVELRCDPISGHTALYWYRQSLGQGLEFLIYFQGNSAPDKSGLPSDRFSAERTGGSVSTLTIQRTQQEDSAVYLCASSLAMVQGSNQPQHFGDGTRLSIL.

This clone has only a few counts. This CDR3 is also generated by other DNA sequences in the sample. This chain joins TRBV5-1 and TRBJ2-7, with TRBD2 matching over 10 bases. The CDR3 length is 15 residues. Trimming at V came to 0 bases and at J to 3 bases, leaving 3 bases not matched to a gene. Germline lookup yields CDR1 SGHRS and CDR2 YFSETQ. CDR3 region: CASSLVAGGSYEQYF. CDR3 nucleotide sequence: TGCGCCAGCAGCTTGGTAGCGGGAGGCAGCTACGAGCAGTACTTC.

CDR3 bases: TGTGCCAGCAGCCCCGGCTCCTACAATGAGCAGTTCTTC. This translates into CASSPGSYNEQFF. The rearrangement links TRBV7-8 to TRBJ2-1, with D unclear. This CDR3 spans 13 amino acids. From germline, CDR1 is SGHVS and CDR2 FQNEAQ. V was clipped by 5 bases and J by 0 bases, with 5 bases between them.

The chain has TRBV4-1 and TRBJ2-1, with 14 bases matching TRBD2. The CDR3 consists of 16 residues. J lost 7 bases, V lost 3 bases, and 5 bases had no gene match. Germline V gene sequence: CDR1 MGHRA, CDR2 YSYEKL. Here the CDR3 reads CASSHLTSGRVNEQFF. The CDR3 nucleotides read TGCGCCAGCAGCCACTTGACTAGCGGGAGGGTAAATGAGCAGTTCTTC.

CDR3 sequence reads: CASSWGAVNTEAFF. In DNA, the CDR3 is TGTGCCAGCAGTTGGGGAGCAGTGAACACTGAAGCTTTCTTT. The chain is built from TRBV6-5 and TRBJ1-1; D is undetermined. Trimming shortened V by 4 bases and J by 0 bases, and 9 bases separated the two germline ends. The CDR3 covers 14 residues. Germline V gene data show CDR1 as MNHEY and CDR2 as SVGAGI.

The V call is TRBV4-2, the J call TRBJ2-7; 12 nucleotides agree with TRBD1. Germline assignment: CDR1 LGHNA and CDR2 YNFKEQ. V was pared by 0 bases and J by 4 bases, with 4 bases of the junction left unmatched. This CDR3 is 16 amino acids long. DNA of the CDR3: TGTGCCAGCAGCCAAGAAGGGACAGGGGGCTGGTACGAGCAGTACTTC. It specifies CASSQEGTGGWYEQYF.